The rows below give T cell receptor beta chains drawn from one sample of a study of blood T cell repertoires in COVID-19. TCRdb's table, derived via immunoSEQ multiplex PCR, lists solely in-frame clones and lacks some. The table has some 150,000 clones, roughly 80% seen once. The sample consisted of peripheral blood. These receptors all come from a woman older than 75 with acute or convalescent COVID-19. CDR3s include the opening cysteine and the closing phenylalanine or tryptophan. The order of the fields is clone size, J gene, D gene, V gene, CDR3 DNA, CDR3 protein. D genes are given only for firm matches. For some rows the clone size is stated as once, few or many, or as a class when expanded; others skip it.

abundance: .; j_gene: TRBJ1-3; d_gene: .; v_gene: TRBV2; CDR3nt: TGTGCCAGCACCTCTAGCGGGGGGACACTATCTGGAAACACCATATATTTT; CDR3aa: CASTSSGGTLSGNTIYF
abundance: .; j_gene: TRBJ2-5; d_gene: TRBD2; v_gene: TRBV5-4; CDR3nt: TGTGCCAGCAGCTCAGCGGGGGGAGGGAAGACCCAGTACTTC; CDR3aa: CASSSAGGGKTQYF
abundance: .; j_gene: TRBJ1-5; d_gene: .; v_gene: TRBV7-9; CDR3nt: TGTGCCAGCAGCTTAGACATGGCAAGCAATCAGCCCCAGCATTTT; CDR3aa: CASSLDMASNQPQHF
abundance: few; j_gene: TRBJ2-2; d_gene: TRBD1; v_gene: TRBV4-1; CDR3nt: TGCGCCAGCAGCCCCACCGGGACAGCGAACACCGGGGAGCTGTTTTTT; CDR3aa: CASSPTGTANTGELFF
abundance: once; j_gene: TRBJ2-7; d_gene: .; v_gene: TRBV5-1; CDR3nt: TGCGCCAGCAGGAAGGGAGGGGGTTACGAGCAGTACTTC; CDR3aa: CASRKGGGYEQYF
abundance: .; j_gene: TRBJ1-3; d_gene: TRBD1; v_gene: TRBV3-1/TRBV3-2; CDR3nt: TGTGCCAGCAGCCCCCGGGACAGGGGCTCTGGAAACACCATATATTTT; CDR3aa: CASSPRDRGSGNTIYF
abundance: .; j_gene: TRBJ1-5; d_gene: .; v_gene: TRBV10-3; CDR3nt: TGTGCCATCAGTGAGTCGGCGGTAGGGGGACAGCCCCAGCATTTT; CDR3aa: CAISESAVGGQPQHF
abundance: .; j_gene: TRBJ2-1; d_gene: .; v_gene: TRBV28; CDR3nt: TGTGCCAGCAGTTCTTTCCGTGGGGGCAGGTTATACAATGAGCAGTTCTTC; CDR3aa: CASSSFRGGRLYNEQFF
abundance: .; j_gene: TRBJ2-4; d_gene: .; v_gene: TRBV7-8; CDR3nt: TGTGCCAGCAGCCTCCTCCTCTCGAAGAACAGGAACATTCAGTACTTC; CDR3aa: CASSLLLSKNRNIQYF
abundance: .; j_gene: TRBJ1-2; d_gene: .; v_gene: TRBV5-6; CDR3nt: TGTGCCAGCAGCTTGGGACAGGTTGAGTCTGGCTACACCTTC; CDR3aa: CASSLGQVESGYTF
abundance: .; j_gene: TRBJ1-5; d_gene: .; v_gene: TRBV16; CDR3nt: TGTGCCAGCACCCCCGGAGGGAGGCATCAGCCCCAGCATTTT; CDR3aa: CASTPGGRHQPQHF
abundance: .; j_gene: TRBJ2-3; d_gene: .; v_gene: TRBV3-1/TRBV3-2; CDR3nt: TGTGCCAGCAGCCAAGGGCTAGTTGCCGGAGATACGCAGTATTTT; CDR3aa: CASSQGLVAGDTQYF
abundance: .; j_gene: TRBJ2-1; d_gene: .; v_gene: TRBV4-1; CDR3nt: TGCGCCAGCAGCCTCGAAAGGGGGTCCTACAATGAGCAGTTCTTC; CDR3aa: CASSLERGSYNEQFF
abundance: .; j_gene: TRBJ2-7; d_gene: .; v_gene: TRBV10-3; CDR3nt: TGTGCCATCAAGGTAGGGGGAGAGACCTACGAGCAGTACTTC; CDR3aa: CAIKVGGETYEQYF
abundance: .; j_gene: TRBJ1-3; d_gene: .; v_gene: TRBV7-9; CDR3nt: TGTGCCACCGTGTCCCTCTTCAGGGGCGCTGGAAACACCATATATTTT; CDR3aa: CATVSLFRGAGNTIYF
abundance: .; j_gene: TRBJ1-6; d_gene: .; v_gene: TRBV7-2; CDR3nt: TGTGCCAGCAGCAAGGCACAGGGCAGTAATTCACCCCTCCACTTT; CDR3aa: CASSKAQGSNSPLHF
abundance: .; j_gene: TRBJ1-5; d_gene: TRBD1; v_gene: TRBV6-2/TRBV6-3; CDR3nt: TGTGCCAGCAGTCCCCGGGACAGGGGTCAGCCCCAGCATTTT; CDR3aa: CASSPRDRGQPQHF
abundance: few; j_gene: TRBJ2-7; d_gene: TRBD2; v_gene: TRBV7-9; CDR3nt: TGTGCCAGCAGCTTAAGGACTAGCGACTCGTACGAGCAGTACTTC; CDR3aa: CASSLRTSDSYEQYF
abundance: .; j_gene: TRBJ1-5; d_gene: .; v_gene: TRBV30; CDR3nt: TGTGCCTGGAGTTCTCGCGGGGATCAGCCCCAGCATTTT; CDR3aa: CAWSSRGDQPQHF
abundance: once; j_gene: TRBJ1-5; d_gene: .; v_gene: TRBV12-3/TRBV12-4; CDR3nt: TGTGCCAGCAGGTACATGAGCAATCAGCCCCAGCATTTT; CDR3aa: CASRYMSNQPQHF
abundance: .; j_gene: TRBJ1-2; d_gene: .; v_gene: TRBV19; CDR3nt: TGTGCCAGTAGTCTACTGGGGGGTAACTATGGCTACACCTTC; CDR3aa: CASSLLGGNYGYTF
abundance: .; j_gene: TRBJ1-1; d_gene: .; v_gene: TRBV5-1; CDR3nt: TGCGCCAGCAGCTTGAATGGCCCCCCGATGGACACTGAAGCTTTCTTT; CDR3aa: CASSLNGPPMDTEAFF
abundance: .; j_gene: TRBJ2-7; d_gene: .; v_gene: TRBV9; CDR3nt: TGTGCCAGCAGCGTAGGTGGGACTCAGGGAGAGCAGTACTTC; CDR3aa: CASSVGGTQGEQYF
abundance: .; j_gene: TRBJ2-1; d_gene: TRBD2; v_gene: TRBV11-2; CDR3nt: TGTGCCAGCCGATTACTAGCGGGGACTTACAATGAGCAGTTCTTC; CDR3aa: CASRLLAGTYNEQFF
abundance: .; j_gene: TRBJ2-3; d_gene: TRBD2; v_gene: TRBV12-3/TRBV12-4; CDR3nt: TGTGCCAGCAGCCCGACTAGCTCAGATACGCAGTATTTT; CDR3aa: CASSPTSSDTQYF
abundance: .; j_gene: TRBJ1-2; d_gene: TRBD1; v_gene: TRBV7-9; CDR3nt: TGTGCCAGCAGCATTATCCAGGGGGGTGGCTACACCTTC; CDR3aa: CASSIIQGGGYTF
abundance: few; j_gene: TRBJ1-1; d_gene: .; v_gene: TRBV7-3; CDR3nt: TGTGCCAGCAGCCTGGTAGGTGGCAGGCCTGCTGAAGCTTTCTTT; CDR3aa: CASSLVGGRPAEAFF
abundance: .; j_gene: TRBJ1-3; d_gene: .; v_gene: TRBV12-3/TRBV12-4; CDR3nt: TGTGCCAGCAGCCTAAACACCATATATTTT; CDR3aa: CASSLNTIYF
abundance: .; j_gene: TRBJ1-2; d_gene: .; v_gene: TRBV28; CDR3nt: TGTGCCAGCAGTTCCCCAAATCAGGCATATGGCTACACCTTC; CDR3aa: CASSSPNQAYGYTF
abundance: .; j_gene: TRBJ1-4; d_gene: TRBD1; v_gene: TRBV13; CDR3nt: TGTGCCAGCAGCTTAGCCGGGACAGGGGGAGAAAAACTGTTTTTT; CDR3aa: CASSLAGTGGEKLFF
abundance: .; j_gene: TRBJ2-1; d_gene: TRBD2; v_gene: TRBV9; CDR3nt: TGTGCCAGCAGCGTAGTTGGGGGGGTTGAGCAGTTCTTC; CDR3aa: CASSVVGGVEQFF
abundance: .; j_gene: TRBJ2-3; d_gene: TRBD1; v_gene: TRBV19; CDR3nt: TGTGCCAGTAGTGCCGGGACAGGGGCCGTAGGGACGCAGTATTTT; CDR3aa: CASSAGTGAVGTQYF
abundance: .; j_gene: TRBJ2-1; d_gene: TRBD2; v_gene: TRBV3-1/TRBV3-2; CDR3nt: TGTGCCAGCAGCCAAGACGGGACTAGCGGGCCGAGCTCCTACAATGAGCAGTTCTTC; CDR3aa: CASSQDGTSGPSSYNEQFF
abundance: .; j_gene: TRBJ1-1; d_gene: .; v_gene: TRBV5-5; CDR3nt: TGTGCCAGCAGCTTGGTGAGGAACACTGAAGCTTTCTTT; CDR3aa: CASSLVRNTEAFF
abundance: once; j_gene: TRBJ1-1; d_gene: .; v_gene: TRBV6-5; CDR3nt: TGTGCCAGCAGCGACCAGGACAGACTGAACACTGAAGCTTTCTTT; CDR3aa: CASSDQDRLNTEAFF
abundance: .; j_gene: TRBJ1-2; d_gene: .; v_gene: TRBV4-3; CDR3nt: TGCGCCAGCAGCCAAGAATGGCAGGGGAATGGCTACACCTTC; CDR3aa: CASSQEWQGNGYTF
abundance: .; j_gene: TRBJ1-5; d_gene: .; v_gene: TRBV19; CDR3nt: TGTGCCAGTAGTATGGGGAGTGTGGGGCCCCAGCATTTT; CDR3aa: CASSMGSVGPQHF
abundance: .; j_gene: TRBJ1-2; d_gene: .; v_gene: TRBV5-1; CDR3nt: TGCGCCAGCAGCTTGGTGCGGAATGAGTATGGCTACACCTTC; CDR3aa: CASSLVRNEYGYTF
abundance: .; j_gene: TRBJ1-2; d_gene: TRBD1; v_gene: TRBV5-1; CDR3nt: TGCGCCAGCAGCTCCGTGACAGGGGGCGTTAACTATGGCTACACCTTC; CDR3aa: CASSSVTGGVNYGYTF
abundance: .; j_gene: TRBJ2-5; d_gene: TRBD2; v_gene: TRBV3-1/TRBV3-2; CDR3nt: TGTGCCAGCAGCGGATTTAGCGGGGGGGCCGCGGAGACCCAGTACTTC; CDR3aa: CASSGFSGGAAETQYF
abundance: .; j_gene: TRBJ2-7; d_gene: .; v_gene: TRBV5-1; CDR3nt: TGCGCCAGCAGCTTTTCAGGGGGAGGCGACGAGCAGTACTTC; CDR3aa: CASSFSGGGDEQYF
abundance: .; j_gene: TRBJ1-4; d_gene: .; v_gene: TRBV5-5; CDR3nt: TGTGCCAGCAGGACCACTTACAGTCGATATGGGGAAAAACTGTTTTTT; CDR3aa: CASRTTYSRYGEKLFF
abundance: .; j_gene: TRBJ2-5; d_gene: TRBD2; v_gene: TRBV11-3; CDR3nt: TGTGCCAGCAGCCCCCGGACTAGCGGAGAGACCCAGTACTTC; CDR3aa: CASSPRTSGETQYF
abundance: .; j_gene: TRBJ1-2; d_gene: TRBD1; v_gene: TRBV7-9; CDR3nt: TGTGCCAGCAGCCCAGGACAGGGAAGAGGCTACACCTTC; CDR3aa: CASSPGQGRGYTF
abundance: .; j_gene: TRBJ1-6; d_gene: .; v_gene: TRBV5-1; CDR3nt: TGCGCCAGCAGCCGGACAAGGACGAGTAATTCACCCCTCCACTTT; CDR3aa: CASSRTRTSNSPLHF
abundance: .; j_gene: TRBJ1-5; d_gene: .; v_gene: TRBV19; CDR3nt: TGTGCCAGTAGTATGATCCGGGAAGATCAGCCCCAGCATTTT; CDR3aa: CASSMIREDQPQHF
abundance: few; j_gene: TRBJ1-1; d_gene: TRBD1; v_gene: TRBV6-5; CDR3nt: TGTGCCAGCAGTCGACAGGGTAGTGAAGCTTTCTTT; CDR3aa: CASSRQGSEAFF
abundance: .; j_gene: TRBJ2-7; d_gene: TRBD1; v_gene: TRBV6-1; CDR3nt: TGTGCCAGCAGTGAAGGGACAGGCCCCTACGAGCAGTACTTC; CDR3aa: CASSEGTGPYEQYF
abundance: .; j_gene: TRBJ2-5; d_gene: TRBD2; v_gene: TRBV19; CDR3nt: TGTGCCAGTAGTCCTACTACTAGCGGGGGGGAAGAGACCCAGTACTTC; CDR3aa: CASSPTTSGGEETQYF
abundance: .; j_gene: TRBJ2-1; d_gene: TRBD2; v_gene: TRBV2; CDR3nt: TGTGCCAGCCAGGTGACTAGCGGAAACTACAATGAGCAGTTCTTC; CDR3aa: CASQVTSGNYNEQFF
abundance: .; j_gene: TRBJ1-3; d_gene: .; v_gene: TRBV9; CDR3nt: TGTGCCAGCAGCGTAGATGTGAGGGGAAACACCATATATTTT; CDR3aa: CASSVDVRGNTIYF
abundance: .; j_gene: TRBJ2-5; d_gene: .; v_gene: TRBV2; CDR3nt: TGTGCCAGCAGTGAACGTGAGACCCAGTACTTC; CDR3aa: CASSERETQYF
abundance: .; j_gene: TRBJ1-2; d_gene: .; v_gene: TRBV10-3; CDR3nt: TGTGCCATCAGTGAACGGAGGGAAAGGTTGGGCTACACCTTC; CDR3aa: CAISERRERLGYTF
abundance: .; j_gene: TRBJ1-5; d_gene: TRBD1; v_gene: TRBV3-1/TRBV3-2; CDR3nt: TGTGCCAGCAGCCATGGGACAGGTGATCAGCCCCAGCATTTT; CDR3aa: CASSHGTGDQPQHF
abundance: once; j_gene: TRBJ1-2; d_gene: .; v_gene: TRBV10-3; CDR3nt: TGTGCCATCAGTGAGTCGGCGGAGCGCTATGGCTACACCTTC; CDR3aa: CAISESAERYGYTF
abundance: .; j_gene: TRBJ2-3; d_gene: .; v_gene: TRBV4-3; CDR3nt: TGCGCCAGCAGCCAAGAAACTAGGGTGGCAGGGGGCACAGATACGCAGTATTTT; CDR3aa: CASSQETRVAGGTDTQYF
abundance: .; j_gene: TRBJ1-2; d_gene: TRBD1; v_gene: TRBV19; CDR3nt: TGTGCCAGTAGTATTCCCGGGACAGGGGGTGGCTACACCTTC; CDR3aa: CASSIPGTGGGYTF
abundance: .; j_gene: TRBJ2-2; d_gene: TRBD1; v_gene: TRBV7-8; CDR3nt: TGTGCCAGCAGCCGGGACAGGGGTTATGCCGGGGAGCTGTTTTTT; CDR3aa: CASSRDRGYAGELFF
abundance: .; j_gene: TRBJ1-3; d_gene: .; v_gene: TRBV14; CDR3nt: TGTGCCAGCAGCCAAGTTGGTATCGGCTCTGGAAACACCATATATTTT; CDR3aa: CASSQVGIGSGNTIYF